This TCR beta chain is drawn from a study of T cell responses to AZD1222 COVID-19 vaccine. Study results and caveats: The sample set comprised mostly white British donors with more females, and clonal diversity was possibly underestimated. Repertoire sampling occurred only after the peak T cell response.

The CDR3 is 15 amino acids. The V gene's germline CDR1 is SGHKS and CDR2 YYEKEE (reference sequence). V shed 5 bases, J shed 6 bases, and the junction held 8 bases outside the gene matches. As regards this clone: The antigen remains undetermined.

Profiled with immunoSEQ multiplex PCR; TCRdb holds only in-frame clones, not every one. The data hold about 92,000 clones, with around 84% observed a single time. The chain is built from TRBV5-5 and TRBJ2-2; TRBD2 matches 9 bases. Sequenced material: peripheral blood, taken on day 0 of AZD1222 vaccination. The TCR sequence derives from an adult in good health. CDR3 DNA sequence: TGTGCCAGCAGTTATAGCGGGAGTGTAGCCGGGGAGCTGTTTTTT. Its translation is CASSYSGSVAGELFF.